The T cell receptor (beta chain) under discussion was sequenced for a study of cytomegalovirus exposure and HLA in healthy donors. V gave up 2 bases and J gave up 7 bases; unmatched junction bases: 11. The CDR3 has 17 residues. Germline CDR1 reads SGHTA; CDR2 reads FQGTGA. Notes on the study in general: The investigators catalogued 150 to 200 TCR beta chains as cytomegalovirus-associated. Later work associated over 15,000 TCR beta sequences with HLA alleles at 0.05 false discovery rate. Both high specificity and high sensitivity reportedly marked the classifier's diagnosis of cytomegalovirus status.

To note about this clone: Its antigen is currently unknown.

The PCR contained 60 Vbeta and 13 Jbeta primers. Only in-frame clones appear in the TCRdb table, and some are missing; sequencing was by immunoSEQ multiplex PCR. The sample lists about 71,000 clones; around two thirds were seen once. This chain joins TRBV7-3 and TRBJ2-2, with 9 bases that match TRBD1. The sequencing sample was made of PBMCs. The receptor was derived from a woman aged 45-65 years in good health and CMV-seropositive. The CDR3 protein is CASSLVSGTGFHGELFF. The CDR3 DNA follows: TGTGCCAGCAGCTTAGTATCCGGGACAGGGTTTCACGGGGAGCTGTTTTTT.